Listed here are 21 T cell receptor beta chains from one sample, sequenced in a study of Graves' ophthalmopathy and Graves' hyperthyroidism. Amplification of the TCR beta CDR3 regions used RNA transcripts (as template). HTBI primers served in a first-round RT-PCR, which a second-round multiplex PCR followed. TCRdb used MiXCR to reprocess the multiplex PCR reads, holding one entry per CDR3 protein. The table shows 350,000 to 400,000 distinct CDR3 sequences, with around 18% occurring only once. The specimen sequenced was peripheral blood. The source is a woman aged 18 to 35 with Graves' ophthalmopathy.

Ten or more counts support this clonotype. The chain combines TRBV28 with TRBJ2-7; 8 bases fit TRBD1. With 10 bases clipped from V and 1 base from J, the junction kept 9 bases outside the gene matches. The CDR3 is made up of 14 amino acids. Germline CDR1 is MDHEN and CDR2 is SYDVKM. The DNA for the CDR3 is TGTGCCACCAAGGGGACAGGAGCTTCCTACGAGCAGTACTTC. Translating gives CATKGTGASYEQYF.

This clonotype was picked up many times. Here the CDR3 omits its conserved ending phenylalanine or tryptophan, so a read error is the likely source. The V and J genes are TRBV6-1 and TRBJ2-5, with D perhaps TRBD2 (6 bases). Germline loops: CDR1 MNHNS, CDR2 SASEGT. Trimming stripped 7 bases from V and 5 bases from J, with 11 bases between. There are 12 residues in the CDR3. The CDR3 sequence is CASTLRGETQYL. CDR3 in DNA: TGTGCCAGCACCCTCCGGGGGGAGACCCAGTACCTC.

This clonotype was observed many times. V usage is TRBV15 and J usage is TRBJ2-2; weak D call: TRBD1 (5 bases). V was pared by 2 bases and J by 2 bases, with 12 bases between. Germline assignment: CDR1 LNHNV and CDR2 YYDKDF (reference sequence). CDR3 length equals 16 residues. The DNA for the CDR3 is TGTGCCACCAGCAGACGAAAACAGGTTAACACCGGGGAGCTGTTTTTT. It encodes CATSRRKQVNTGELFF.

This clonotype was counted at least ten times. The chain joins TRBV6-2 or TRBV6-3 to TRBJ2-4; TRBD1 might be the D (5 bases). V was shortened by 0 bases and J by 0 bases, with 21 bases between the two germline ends. Germline V gene sequence: CDR1 MNHEY, CDR2 SVGEGT. This CDR3 comprises 20 residues. This CDR3 is CASSYSIDPRWGLAKNIQYF. The CDR3, as DNA: TGTGCCAGCAGTTACTCGATAGATCCTCGGTGGGGCCTAGCCAAAAACATTCAGTACTTC.

This clonotype occurred a few times. This sequence joins TRBV11-3 and TRBJ2-5; 7 bases fit TRBD1. This CDR3 spans 17 amino acids. CDR1 is SGHNT, CDR2 YENEEA, per germline. The ends lost 1 base at V and 4 bases at J; junction bases unmatched: 12. As DNA, the CDR3 is TGTGCCAGCAGCTTAGGGAATCGGGACAGAGGGCGAGAGACCCAGTACTTC. This codes for CASSLGNRDRGRETQYF.

The chain has TRBV19 and TRBJ1-2; 7 bases line up with TRBD1. V lost 1 base, J lost 12 bases, and 11 bases stayed unmatched. Germline assignment: CDR1 LNHDA and CDR2 SQIVND (reference sequence). This CDR3 contains 14 residues. The CDR3 region is CASSIVLRQGVDTF. For the CDR3, the DNA is TGTGCCAGTAGTATAGTATTAAGACAGGGAGTAGACACCTTC.

This clonotype was seen repeatedly, ten times or more. The chain employs TRBV11-3 and TRBJ2-7; the D call may be TRBD1 or TRBD2 (6 bases each). The CDR3 totals 16 residues. V lost 1 base to trimming and J lost 4 bases, with 17 bases between them. The germline V gene has CDR1 SGHNT and CDR2 YENEEA. For the CDR3, the DNA is TGTGCCAGCAGCTTAGTAGGGGGGATTAGGGTATACGAGCAGTACTTC. This translates into CASSLVGGIRVYEQYF.

This clonotype came up many times. The J gene is TRBJ2-7, the V gene TRBV6-5; D uncertain. Trimming removed 0 bases at V and 6 bases at J, with 6 bases between. CDR1 and CDR2 (germline): MNHEY, SVGAGI. The CDR3 runs to 12 residues. This chain's CDR3 is CASSYSVGEQYF. The CDR3 DNA reads TGTGCCAGCAGTTACTCGGTCGGCGAGCAGTACTTC.

This clonotype was detected many times. This chain joins TRBV12-3 or TRBV12-4 and TRBJ2-5; 11 nucleotides align to TRBD1. V lost 3 bases to trimming and J lost 6 bases; unmatched junction nucleotides: 6. The CDR3 is 15 amino acids. This chain's CDR3 is CASSFRTGGSKTQYF. CDR3 in DNA: TGTGCCAGCAGTTTTAGGACAGGGGGCTCGAAGACCCAGTACTTC.

This clonotype was observed at least ten times. The chain employs TRBV11-2 and TRBJ2-5; 10 bases agree with TRBD1. The CDR3 runs to 15 residues. V lost 5 bases to trimming and J lost 5 bases; unmatched junction nucleotides: 8. CDR1 SGHAT and CDR2 FQNNGV come from the germline V gene. The CDR3 spells CASSRDRGGSETQYF. Written as DNA, the CDR3 is TGTGCCAGCAGCCGGGACAGGGGAGGATCGGAGACCCAGTACTTC.

The chain employs TRBV5-1 and TRBJ2-1, with 9 bases aligning to TRBD2. This CDR3 is built from 16 residues. Trimming removed 1 base from V and 5 bases from J; junction bases left unmatched: 7. Germline CDR1 SGHRS, CDR2 YFSETQ. As DNA, the CDR3 is TGCGCCAGCAGCTTGAACGCGGGAGGGCCCCACAATGAGCAGTTCTTC. This codes for CASSLNAGGPHNEQFF.

This clonotype was seen repeatedly, ten times or more. The V and J genes are TRBV20-1 and TRBJ2-7; tentatively, D is TRBD1 (5 bases). Germline V gene sequence: CDR1 DFQATT, CDR2 SNEGSKA (reference sequence). V was shortened by 4 bases and J by 6 bases, with 28 bases between the two germline ends. The CDR3 runs to 17 residues. CDR3: CSANLLTPRIVGAEQYF. In DNA, the CDR3 is TGCAGTGCTAACCTATTAACACCACGGATAGTAGGGGCCGAGCAGTACTTC.

The chain has TRBV12-3 or TRBV12-4 and TRBJ1-5; TRBD1 aligns across 10 bases. This CDR3 has 15 amino acids. After removal of 7 bases from V and 7 bases from J, the junction contained 10 bases not matched to a gene. The CDR3 nucleotides are TGTGCCAGCACCTCTTACGGGACAGGGGAACAGCCCCAGCATTTT. Translation gives CASTSYGTGEQPQHF.

The rearrangement uses TRBV6-2 or TRBV6-3 and TRBJ1-1; unclear D gene. The germline V and J ends were trimmed by 0 bases and 1 base, with 12 bases remaining between them. The germline V gene encodes CDR1 MNHEY and CDR2 SVGEGT. The CDR3 spans 16 residues. CDR3 coding DNA: TGTGCCAGCAGTTACTCCATTGTGGCGGGGAACACTGAAGCTTTCTTT. Translating gives CASSYSIVAGNTEAFF.

This clonotype came up many times. V and J are TRBV12-3 or TRBV12-4 and TRBJ1-3; D remains ambiguous. V was trimmed by 6 bases and J by 0 bases, leaving 18 bases between them. The CDR3 extends over 17 amino acids. CDR3 coding DNA: TGTGCCAGCAGCCGCGACACTCAATTATACTCTGGAAACACCATATATTTT. Its translation: CASSRDTQLYSGNTIYF.

V is TRBV28 and J is TRBJ2-5; 12 positions match TRBD1. Germline V gives CDR1 MDHEN, CDR2 SYDVKM. There are 15 residues in the CDR3. With V trimmed by 6 bases and J by 6 bases, 8 bases remained unmatched. The CDR3 nucleotides read TGTGCCAGCAGACCTGGGACAGGGGGCACGCAGACCCAGTACTTC. Translated, it gives CASRPGTGGTQTQYF.

The chain uses TRBV6-1 and TRBJ2-7, with TRBD2 matching 11 bases. This CDR3 has 17 residues. Germline CDR1 reads MNHNS; CDR2 reads SASEGT. V shed 4 bases and J 7 bases; nucleotides not matched to a gene: 15. The CDR3 bases are TGTGCCAGCAGTGGCCAAACAGTAGCGGGAGGGGCGAGGGAGCAGTACTTC. As protein: CASSGQTVAGGAREQYF.

This clonotype was seen only a few times. The chain links TRBV20-1 to TRBJ2-5; D not certain. V was clipped by 7 bases and J by 5 bases, with 2 bases between them. CDR1 is DFQATT, CDR2 SNEGSKA, per germline (reference sequence). CDR3 length equals 8 residues. CDR3 nucleotides: TGCAGTGTTGAGACCCAGTACTTC. This encodes CSVETQYF.

Worth noting for this clonotype: A much larger clonotype is one base distant, so this may be a read error. The genes are TRBV2 and TRBJ2-2; 11 positions agree with TRBD2. Germline V gene data show CDR1 as SNHLY and CDR2 as FYNNEI. The CDR3 is 15 residues long. As DNA, the CDR3 is TGTGCCAGAAGTGCGGCTCTAGCGGGGGGAGGGGAGCTGTTTTTT. This codes for CARSAALAGGGELFF.

This clonotype was seen a handful of times. The chain combines TRBV7-2 with TRBJ2-7; 7 bases line up with TRBD1. The CDR3 totals 14 residues. CDR1 and CDR2 (germline): SGHTA, FQGNSA. With 5 bases clipped from V and 5 bases from J, the junction kept 9 bases outside the gene matches. The CDR3: CASSEGARGDEQYF. For the CDR3, the DNA is TGTGCCAGCAGCGAGGGGGCTAGGGGAGACGAGCAGTACTTC.

This clonotype occurred many times. J is TRBJ2-2 and V is TRBV6-1; D not certain. CDR3 length: 13 amino acids. V was trimmed by 3 bases and J by 8 bases, leaving 10 bases between them. Germline V CDR1 and CDR2: MNHNS, SASEGT. The CDR3 here is CASSEFRAGELFF. In DNA form, the CDR3 reads TGTGCCAGCAGTGAGTTTCGTGCTGGGGAGCTGTTTTTT.